The 8 T cell receptor beta chains below were found in one sample sequenced in a study of CD8+ T cells in alopecia areata. Treatment here: oral pan-JAK inhibitor, 5-10 mg twice daily. Isolated RNA was reverse transcribed into cDNA used as the sequencing template. The repertoire was sequenced with immunoSEQ multiplex PCR; TCRdb's copy has only in-frame clones and lacks some. This sample has about 220,000 clones; around three fifths occur once, and the top ten carry 1.5% to 2%. The sequencing here drew on CD4+ T cells sorted from blood, taken at week 4, from a patient treated with tofacitinib. Every receptor here comes from a human donor with alopecia areata.

The chain combines TRBV30 with TRBJ1-2; 8 bases match TRBD1. CDR1 is GTSNPN, CDR2 SVGIG, per germline (reference sequence). The CDR3 has 14 amino acids. Trimming removed 3 bases from V and 5 bases from J; junction bases left unmatched: 8. The chain's CDR3 is CAWSGQGLGYGYTF. CDR3 coding DNA: TGTGCCTGGAGCGGACAGGGTCTAGGGTATGGCTACACCTTC.

There are a few counts of this clone. The rearrangement uses TRBV6-4 and TRBJ2-1; tentatively, D is TRBD1 (5 bases). Deletions cut 3 bases from V and 1 base from J, with 13 bases between. The V gene's germline CDR1 is MRHNA and CDR2 SNTAGT. The length of the CDR3 is 16 residues. The CDR3 bases are TGTGCCAGCAGTGAAACTTGGGGCTCTTCCTACAATGAGCAGTTCTTC. Translation: CASSETWGSSYNEQFF.

This clone was observed a handful of times. This sequence joins TRBV6-5 and TRBJ2-5, with 8 nucleotides matching TRBD2. The germline CDR1 and CDR2 sequences are MNHEY and SVGAGI. This CDR3 is built from 12 residues. The V segment lost 4 bases and the J segment 5 bases; nucleotides outside the gene matches: 0. The CDR3 loop reads CASSSSGETQYF. The DNA of the CDR3 is TGTGCCAGCAGTTCTAGCGGGGAGACCCAGTACTTC.

This clone was picked up one time. Other nucleotide sequences from this sample produce the same CDR3. This sequence joins TRBV29-1 and TRBJ1-1; D gene ambiguous. With 7 bases removed from V and 2 bases from J, the gap between germline ends came to 8 bases. Looked up from germline, CDR1 is SQVTM and CDR2 is ANQGSEA. The CDR3 extends over 11 amino acids. The CDR3 spells CSGGGNTEAFF. The DNA for the CDR3 is TGCAGCGGCGGAGGTAACACTGAAGCTTTCTTT.

This clone was seen only a few times. The gene calls are TRBV5-6 and TRBJ2-1; 7 nucleotides align to TRBD1. V gave up 4 bases and J gave up 10 bases; unmatched junction bases: 17. The CDR3 extends over 16 amino acids. Germline CDR1 SGHDT, CDR2 YYEEEE. The CDR3 DNA sequence: TGTGCCAGCAGCAGCACGACAGGGTTGTTTTTTAACGAGCAGTTCTTC. It codes for CASSSTTGLFFNEQFF.

This clone appeared a few times. The chain carries TRBV18 and TRBJ1-1; D uncertain. Looked up from germline, CDR1 is KGHSH and CDR2 is LQKENI. This CDR3 has 14 residues. With 0 bases removed from V and 0 bases from J, the gap between germline ends came to 5 bases. In nucleotides, the CDR3 is TGTGCCAGCTCACCACCGGGAATGAACACTGAAGCTTTCTTT. Translation gives CASSPPGMNTEAFF.

The chain is built from TRBV29-1 and TRBJ1-2; D is ambiguous. This CDR3 has 14 residues. V shed 2 bases and J shed 2 bases, with 12 bases lying between them. Germline V gives CDR1 SQVTM, CDR2 ANQGSEA. CDR3 DNA: TGCAGCGTTGAAACCCGCCAAACAAACTATGGCTACACCTTC. Translated: CSVETRQTNYGYTF.

This clone has more than one count but fewer than ten. The V gene is TRBV13, the J gene TRBJ2-4; D remains unclear. The CDR3 has 14 amino acids. V dropped 2 bases and J dropped 0 bases, with 5 bases sitting between them. CDR1 and CDR2 from the germline V gene are PRHDT and FYEKMQ (reference sequence). CDR3 in DNA: TGTGCCAGCAGCTTACGAGGAGCCAAAAACATTCAGTACTTC. It codes for CASSLRGAKNIQYF.